One sample yielded the 16 T cell receptor beta chains listed below, sequenced in a study of blood T cell repertoires in COVID-19. Using immunoSEQ multiplex PCR, the repertoire was profiled, and TCRdb retains in-frame clones only, with some absent. Among some 68,000 clones listed, around 90% were seen once. Sequenced input: peripheral blood. These receptors all stem from a man aged 45-65 years with COVID-19, enrolled during active disease.

V and J are TRBV19 and TRBJ2-1; 16 nucleotides match TRBD2. The V and J ends lost 3 bases and 0 bases, in that order; junction bases with no gene match: 2. The germline V gene has CDR1 LNHDA and CDR2 SQIVND (reference sequence). The CDR3 sequence is 18 residues long. The CDR3 nucleotides are TGTGCCAGTAGTATCGGGACTAGCGGGAGGGGCTCCTACAATGAGCAGTTCTTC. Its translation: CASSIGTSGRGSYNEQFF.

Only one count was recorded for this clone. This chain connects TRBV7-3 to TRBJ2-3; D is possibly TRBD2 (6 bases). Germline V gene lookup returns CDR1 SGHTA and CDR2 FQGTGA. V gave up 3 bases and J gave up 8 bases, with 9 bases separating them. The CDR3 has 12 residues. CDR3 coding DNA: TGTGCCAGCAGCTTCCCCGGGGGTACGCAGTATTTT. It yields the protein CASSFPGGTQYF.

This chain uses TRBV5-1 with TRBJ2-7; 7 bases are shared with TRBD1. The V gene end was trimmed by 0 bases and the J gene end by 3 bases; junction bases not matched to a gene: 3. Germline V gene sequence: CDR1 SGHRS, CDR2 YFSETQ. CDR3 length equals 14 residues. The CDR3 region is CASSLGQGSYEQYF. CDR3 nucleotides: TGCGCCAGCAGCTTGGGACAGGGAAGCTACGAGCAGTACTTC.

This chain uses TRBV29-1 with TRBJ2-2, with a weak D call TRBD2 (5 bases). V lost 0 bases and J 7 bases, leaving 15 bases between the germline ends. CDR3 size: 15 residues. Per the germline V gene, CDR1 is SQVTM and CDR2 is ANQGSEA. DNA of the CDR3: TGCAGCGTTGAAGAACTTCGGAGGCCAGGCGGGGAGCTGTTTTTT. Encoded protein: CSVEELRRPGGELFF.

The chain couples TRBV19 to TRBJ1-2; tentatively, D is TRBD1 (5 bases). Trimming took off 3 bases at V and 5 bases at J, with 16 bases between the two ends. The CDR3 is made up of 15 amino acids. Looked up from germline, CDR1 is LNHDA and CDR2 is SQIVND (reference sequence). CDR3 loop: CASSIRRGSGYGYTF. In DNA form, the CDR3 reads TGTGCCAGTAGTATTCGTAGGGGAAGTGGGTATGGCTACACCTTC. Filled out from reference TRBV19 and TRBJ1-2, the complete variable domain reads DGGITQSPKYLFRKEGQNVTLSCEQNLNHDAMYWYRQDPGQGLRLIYYSQIVNDFQKGDIAEGYSVSREKKESFPLTVTSAQKNPTAFYLCASSIRRGSGYGYTFGSGTRLTVV.

As DNA, the CDR3 is TGTGCCAGCAGCCCCCGGTACGGCAATCAGCCCCAGCATTTT. Translation gives CASSPRYGNQPQHF. The chain has TRBV25-1 and TRBJ1-5; D not resolved. With 6 bases removed from V and 2 bases from J, the gap between germline ends came to 11 bases. Germline CDR1 and CDR2: MGHDK and SYGVNS. The CDR3 is 14 amino acids.

This clone has more than one count but fewer than ten. This rearrangement joins TRBV27 to TRBJ1-3, with a possible D match to TRBD1 (6 bases). Germline lookup yields CDR1 MNHEY and CDR2 SMNVEV (reference sequence). This CDR3 is built from 14 residues. The V and J ends lost 8 bases and 4 bases respectively, with 15 bases between them. CDR3 in DNA: TGTGCCAGCGGCACCGGGACATGGGGAAACACCATATATTTT. Residues: CASGTGTWGNTIYF.

This clone was recorded once. The chain couples TRBV19 to TRBJ2-1; unclear D gene. Germline CDR1 LNHDA, CDR2 SQIVND (reference sequence). Trimming removed 0 bases at V and 0 bases at J, with 9 bases between. The CDR3 is 16 amino acids. The CDR3 sequence is CASSIDDTFSYNEQFF. The CDR3 coding sequence is TGTGCCAGTAGTATAGATGACACCTTCTCCTACAATGAGCAGTTCTTC.

The chain uses TRBV27 and TRBJ2-6; D ambiguous. Looked up from germline, CDR1 is MNHEY and CDR2 is SMNVEV (reference sequence). The CDR3 has 16 amino acids. V was trimmed by 3 bases and J by 0 bases, leaving 9 bases between them. CDR3 sequence reads: CASSLSLNSGANVLTF. The CDR3 bases are TGTGCCAGCAGTTTGTCGCTAAACTCTGGGGCCAACGTCCTGACTTTC.

The chain recombines TRBV6-5 with TRBJ1-1; D unresolved. The V end was cut by 5 bases, the J end by 0 bases, with 7 bases between. CDR1 is MNHEY, CDR2 SVGAGI, per germline. This CDR3 has 13 amino acids. CDR3 sequence reads: CASSPNMNTEAFF. CDR3 sequence (DNA): TGTGCCAGCAGTCCCAACATGAACACTGAAGCTTTCTTT.

The chain employs TRBV6-2 or TRBV6-3 and TRBJ1-2; D not resolved. The ends were cut back, 5 bases at V and 4 bases at J, with 5 bases in the middle. Germline loops: CDR1 MNHEY, CDR2 SVGEGT. The CDR3 covers 11 residues. DNA of the CDR3: TGTGCCAGCAGTCTGTTCTATGGCTACACCTTC. Its translation is CASSLFYGYTF.

The chain is built from TRBV4-3 and TRBJ1-2, with 7 bases identical to TRBD1. The germline V gene has CDR1 LGHNA and CDR2 YSLEER. With V trimmed by 1 base and J by 8 bases, 4 bases remained unmatched. This CDR3 spans 13 amino acids. The CDR3 DNA sequence: TGCGCCAGCAGCCAAGGACAGGGTTTAGGCTACACCTTC. Protein: CASSQGQGLGYTF.

The chain has TRBV24-1 and TRBJ2-5; possibly TRBD1 for D (7 bases). This CDR3 comprises 16 residues. V lost 3 bases, J lost 2 bases, and 15 bases lay in between. The germline gives CDR1 KGHDR, CDR2 SFDVKD. The CDR3 bases are TGTGCCACCAGTGATCCCACCCAGGGGGGACAAGAGACCCAGTACTTC. This translates into CATSDPTQGGQETQYF.

This chain connects TRBV28 to TRBJ2-1; TRBD2 is a possible D gene (6 bases). Looked up from germline, CDR1 is MDHEN and CDR2 is SYDVKM. V dropped 3 bases and J dropped 4 bases, with 13 bases sitting between them. The CDR3 spans 15 residues. The CDR3 protein is CASSLEGRAYNEQFF. The CDR3 nucleotides read TGTGCCAGCAGTTTGGAGGGAAGGGCTTACAATGAGCAGTTCTTC.

The rearrangement joins TRBV4-2 to TRBJ2-7; 9 bases align to TRBD1. V was pared by 6 bases and J by 2 bases, with 11 bases of the junction left unmatched. The CDR3 covers 16 residues. The germline V gene has CDR1 LGHNA and CDR2 YNFKEQ. CDR3 amino acids: CASRLYVDRGTYEQYF. The CDR3 coding sequence is TGTGCCAGCAGACTCTACGTGGACAGGGGAACCTACGAGCAGTACTTC.

V and J are TRBV7-2 and TRBJ2-7; 7 bases align to TRBD2. The CDR3 totals 15 residues. CDR1 is SGHTA, CDR2 FQGNSA, per germline. The J segment lost 0 bases and the V segment lost 5 bases, leaving 7 bases of the junction unmatched. CDR3 residues: CASSQSGASSYEQYF. CDR3 nucleotides: TGTGCCAGCAGCCAGAGCGGGGCGAGCTCCTACGAGCAGTACTTC.